This T cell receptor (beta chain) was sequenced in a study of blood T cell repertoires in COVID-19. Overall study: The United States, Italy and Spain were the sources of the acute and convalescent COVID-19 samples. Sample material is recorded as cDNA or gDNA derived from T cells, B-cell-depleted T cells, or PBMCs.

In the original processing: The assay estimated nucleated cells by amplifying reference gene primers. Sequencing used immunoSEQ multiplex PCR; TCRdb keeps in-frame clones, though not all of them. The V and J calls and clone size come from that table; D and trimming were worked out from the DNA. The sample shows roughly 46,000 clones, about 89% of them seen only once. The germline V gene has CDR1 KGHSH and CDR2 LQKENI. The CDR3 is 16 amino acids. The J segment lost 1 base and the V segment lost 5 bases, leaving 4 bases of the junction unmatched. Sequencing input: peripheral blood. This TCR was recovered from a human donor in a cohort sampled during active COVID-19. The chain employs TRBV18 and TRBJ2-3; 12 bases are shared with TRBD2. The CDR3 is CASSKRTSGGTDTQYF. The CDR3 region has the DNA TGTGCCAGCTCAAAAAGGACTAGCGGGGGCACAGATACGCAGTATTTT.